Listed here are 30 T cell receptor beta chains from one sample, sequenced in a study of tumor and adjacent non-tumor tissue in lung cancer. This sample's RNA came from whole unsorted tissue. More than 3 cm separated this lung sample from the edge of the tumor. TCRbeta libraries were built with three rounds of nested PCR, modified from ARM-PCR. TCRdb re-derived calls from the multiplex PCR reads in MiXCR, one entry per CDR3 protein. The sample shows 80,000 or so distinct CDR3 sequences, approximately 80% of them seen only once. The source material was distant non-tumor lung tissue. These receptors were taken from a man aged 55 to 70 with non-small cell lung cancer.

Comment on this clonotype: Since the CDR3 does not end with the conserved phenylalanine or tryptophan, this likely comes from a read error. The chain recombines TRBV11-2 with TRBJ2-6; maybe TRBD2 (6 bases). This CDR3 is 18 amino acids long. V was pared by 6 bases and J by 5 bases, with 23 bases between. Germline CDR1 reads SGHAT; CDR2 reads FQNNGV. CDR3: CASSPTSWGATRANVLTL. CDR3 DNA: TGTGCCAGCAGTCCAACTAGCTGGGGTGCCACTCGGGCCAACGTCCTGACTCTC.

Worth noting for this clonotype: The CDR3 end shows no conserved phenylalanine or tryptophan, and so a read error is likely. CDR3 residues: CASSSQGLGVNEQFL. Written as DNA, the CDR3 is TGTGCCAGCAGTTCCCAGGGGTTGGGGGTTAATGAGCAGTTCTTA. The rearrangement joins TRBV11-1 to TRBJ2-1; weak D call: TRBD1 (6 bases). Germline V CDR1 and CDR2: SGHAT, FQDESV (reference sequence). V lost 6 bases, J lost 7 bases, and 19 bases lay in between. This CDR3 region has 15 residues.

This clonotype occurred a few times. This may stem from a read error, because a much larger clone lies one nucleotide away. For the CDR3, the DNA is TGTGCCAGCACCCTAGTGGGAGGCGCCCCCTACGAGCAGTACTTC. Amino acids: CASTLVGGAPYEQYF. V and J are TRBV7-8 and TRBJ2-7; D is possibly TRBD2 (6 bases). V gave up 7 bases and J gave up 2 bases, with 18 bases separating them. CDR1 is SGHVS and CDR2 is FQNEAQ in the germline V gene. The CDR3 runs 15 residues.

Many counts were recorded for this clonotype. V and J are TRBV20-1 and TRBJ2-5; 11 positions agree with TRBD1. With 0 bases clipped from V and 4 bases from J, the junction kept 7 bases outside the gene matches. Germline CDR1 reads DFQATT; CDR2 reads SNEGSKA (reference sequence). The CDR3 is 16 amino acids. CDR3 sequence reads: CSARDPGQGERETQYF. The CDR3 bases are TGCAGTGCTAGAGACCCGGGACAGGGGGAACGAGAGACCCAGTACTTC.

This clonotype qualifies as medium-sized (0.01 to 0.1%). The V gene is TRBV20-1, the J gene TRBJ2-2, with D possibly being TRBD1 or TRBD2 (5 bases each). The germline V and J ends were trimmed by 1 base and 8 bases, with 17 bases remaining between them. The CDR3 length is 15 residues. The germline V gene encodes CDR1 DFQATT and CDR2 SNEGSKA (reference sequence). The CDR3: CSARAGTLWGGELFF. The DNA of the CDR3 is TGCAGTGCTAGAGCAGGGACCCTTTGGGGTGGGGAGCTGTTTTTT.

About this clonotype itself: The junction does not match germline at one end; this may be a read error. The chain couples TRBV29-1 to TRBJ2-2, with 12 bases matching TRBD2. The CDR3 has 15 residues. Germline CDR1 and CDR2: SQVTM and ANQGSEA. The CDR3 spells CSVTGTSGFPGGLFF. The CDR3 DNA follows: TGCAGCGTGACCGGGACTAGCGGGTTCCCTGGGGGGCTGTTTTTT.

This clonotype showed up just once. Possible read error: a much larger clone is one base away. The chain joins TRBV11-2 to TRBJ1-5, with D maybe TRBD1 (5 bases). In germline, CDR1 is SGHAT, CDR2 FQNNGV. The CDR3 runs to 12 residues. CDR3 nucleotide sequence: TGTGCCAGCTGCTTAGCAGGGCAGCCCCAGCATTTT. Its protein is CASCLAGQPQHF. The full variable domain, its missing parts supplied by reference TRBV11-2 and TRBJ1-5, is EAGVAQSPRYKIIEKRQSVAFWCNPISGHATLYWYQQILGQGPKLLIQFQNNGVVDDSQLPKDRFSAERLKGVDSTLKIQPAKLEDSAVYLCASCLAGQPQHFGDGTRLSIL.

With respect to this clonotype: The junction does not match germline at one end; this may be a read error. The V gene is TRBV4-3, the J gene TRBJ2-1, with 11 bases lining up with TRBD2. Germline V gene lookup returns CDR1 LGHNA and CDR2 YSLEER. The length of the CDR3 is 17 residues. The CDR3 nucleotides read TGCGCCAGCAGCCAAGTAATAGCGGGAGGGCTGTTGGATGAGCAGTTATTC. Translated: CASSQVIAGGLLDEQLF.

The V and J genes are TRBV4-2 and TRBJ2-1; TRBD2 aligns across 9 bases. Germline lookup yields CDR1 LGHNA and CDR2 YNFKEQ. J was trimmed by 9 bases and V by 3 bases; bases with no gene match: 12. This CDR3 comprises 16 residues. CDR3 residues: CASSHELAGLKFEQFF. CDR3 coding DNA: TGTGCCAGCAGCCATGAGCTAGCGGGATTGAAATTTGAGCAGTTCTTC.

Turning to this clonotype: Sequence at one end of the junction differs from germline and may be a read error. V usage is TRBV7-8 and J usage is TRBJ1-5; possible D gene TRBD1, 5 bases. The CDR3 consists of 15 residues. CDR1 and CDR2 (germline): SGHVS, FQNEAQ. Here the CDR3 reads CASSFDSQSSQPLHF. In nucleotides, the CDR3 is TGTGCCAGCAGCTTCGACAGTCAGAGCAGTCAGCCCCTGCATTTT.

This clonotype was found many times. This sequence joins TRBV13 and TRBJ2-2, with 9 nucleotides matching TRBD1. Germline loops: CDR1 PRHDT, CDR2 FYEKMQ (reference sequence). This CDR3 is built from 18 residues. J gave up 5 bases and V 3 bases, and 13 bases lay outside the gene matches. The CDR3 spells CASSFYRNRDRATGELFF. For the CDR3, the DNA is TGTGCCAGCAGCTTTTACCGAAACCGGGACAGGGCGACCGGGGAGCTGTTTTTT. Drawing the rest from reference TRBV13 and TRBJ2-2, the complete variable domain is AAGVIQSPRHLIKEKRETATLKCYPIPRHDTVYWYQQGPGQDPQFLISFYEKMQSDKGSIPDRFSAQQFSDYHSELNMSSLELGDSALYFCASSFYRNRDRATGELFFGEGSRLTVL.

J is TRBJ2-3 and V is TRBV7-9; TRBD2 matches at 8 bases. Germline values: CDR1 SEHNR, CDR2 FQNEAQ (reference sequence). The CDR3 length is 17 residues. V gave up 7 bases and J gave up 5 bases; unmatched junction bases: 17. The CDR3, as DNA: TGTGCCAGCAACTCCGGTGTGCAAGCGGGAGATGGAGATACGCAGTATTTT. It translates to CASNSGVQAGDGDTQYF.

This clonotype was detected only a few times. Germline and junction disagree at one end, which may indicate a read error. The chain uses TRBV11-2 and TRBJ2-5; the D gene is possibly TRBD2 (7 bases). CDR1 SGHAT and CDR2 FQNNGV come from the germline V gene. The CDR3 has 16 amino acids. CDR3 protein: CAGSSTIGGPKETQYF. The CDR3 DNA reads TGTGCCGGCAGTTCCACAATCGGGGGGCCAAAGGAGACCCAGTACTTC.

Remarks on this clonotype: A much larger clone lies one base from this, so it may be a read error. The rearrangement uses TRBV5-1 and TRBJ2-1; D is unresolved. The germline gives CDR1 SGHRS, CDR2 YFSETQ. V dropped 0 bases and J dropped 13 bases, with 17 bases sitting between them. The CDR3 sequence is 14 residues long. CDR3 residues: CASSLDDGEYFQFF. The CDR3 nucleotides are TGCGCCAGCAGCTTGGATGATGGGGAATATTTTCAGTTCTTC.

The chain carries TRBV6-5 and TRBJ1-2; D gene ambiguous. Germline-derived CDR1 and CDR2 are MNHEY and SVGAGI. The V gene lost 5 bases and the J gene lost 4 bases, with 14 bases spanning the gap. CDR3 length: 14 residues. CDR3 protein: CASSQTPGAYGYTF. The CDR3 DNA sequence: TGTGCCAGCAGTCAGACCCCCGGAGCCTATGGCTACACCTTC.

V gene TRBV11-3 combines with J gene TRBJ2-2, with TRBD2 matching over 7 bases. This CDR3 comprises 18 residues. V dropped 4 bases and J dropped 6; count of bases not matched to a gene: 17. From germline, CDR1 is SGHNT and CDR2 YENEEA. For the CDR3, the DNA is TGTGCCAGCAGCTCCCAGGGAACGGGAGGACACAGAGCCGGGGAGCTGTTTTTT. This codes for CASSSQGTGGHRAGELFF.

Comments on this clonotype: Without the conserved terminal phenylalanine or tryptophan, this CDR3 likely stems from a read error. This rearrangement joins TRBV11-2 to TRBJ2-5; the match to TRBD1 covers 7 bases. Germline V lookup: CDR1 SGHAT, CDR2 FQNNGV. CDR3 length: 13 residues. The CDR3 sequence: CAGNSTGEETQYS. The CDR3 bases are TGTGCCGGCAACTCTACAGGGGAAGAGACACAGTACTCC.

This clonotype was detected once. The chain carries TRBV4-1 and TRBJ2-2, with 8 bases aligning to TRBD1. The J segment lost 2 bases and the V segment lost 8 bases, leaving 7 bases of the junction unmatched. Per germline, CDR1 MGHRA and CDR2 YSYEKL. CDR3 length equals 15 residues. Here the CDR3 DNA reads TGCGCCAGCCACGACAGGGGAGGAAACACCGGGGAGCTGTTTTTT. Amino acids: CASHDRGGNTGELFF.

Note on this clonotype: A read error may account for a junction end that differs from germline. The J gene is TRBJ2-7, the V gene TRBV11-3; D is uncertain. The CDR3 covers 11 residues. Per germline, CDR1 SGHNT and CDR2 YENEEA. The CDR3 region is CVSTDSILKYF. The CDR3 DNA reads as TGTGTCAGCACAGATTCGATCTTGAAGTACTTC.

Note on this clonotype: Germline and junction disagree at one end, which may indicate a read error. This rearrangement joins TRBV4-2 to TRBJ1-1; D call uncertain. This CDR3 has 16 residues. The germline V gene has CDR1 LGHNA and CDR2 YNFKEQ. CDR3 in DNA: TGTGCCAGCGGCCAAGTCGTACAGCTCGAGAACACTGAAGCTTTCTTT. Amino acid sequence: CASGQVVQLENTEAFF.

This clonotype was detected a few times. The rearrangement joins TRBV29-1 to TRBJ2-2, with TRBD1 matching over 8 bases. The germline V gene encodes CDR1 SQVTM and CDR2 ANQGSEA. The CDR3 runs to 12 residues. With 6 bases clipped from V and 5 bases from J, the junction kept 2 bases outside the gene matches. The CDR3 here is CSVRQGTGELFF. DNA for the CDR3: TGCAGCGTAAGACAGGGGACCGGGGAGCTGTTTTTT.

For the CDR3, the DNA is TGTTTCAGCAGCCGAACTCAAGACAGGGCGGAAACCTTC. Its protein is CFSSRTQDRAETF. This sequence joins TRBV28 and TRBJ1-2, with 7 positions matching TRBD1. CDR1 and CDR2 (germline): MDHEN, SYDVKM. The CDR3 extends over 13 amino acids.

J is TRBJ2-5 and V is TRBV7-2; no firm D call. The ends were cut back, 5 bases at V and 7 bases at J, with 11 bases in the middle. This CDR3 is built from 12 residues. CDR1 is SGHTA and CDR2 is FQGNSA in the germline V gene. CDR3 in DNA: TGTGCCAGCAGCCCGCGACTGGCGACCCAGTACTTC. Amino acids: CASSPRLATQYF.

As for this clonotype: One end of the junction does not line up with germline, which may come from a read error. This chain connects TRBV20-1 to TRBJ2-7; perhaps TRBD1 as D (5 bases). Germline assignment: CDR1 DFQATT and CDR2 SNEGSKA (reference sequence). This CDR3 region has 15 residues. The CDR3 sequence is CSARDFNRSSYKQYF. The CDR3 DNA reads as TGCAGTGCTAGAGATTTCAACAGGTCCTCTTACAAGCAGTATTTC.

As to this clonotype: The junction departs from germline at one end; a sequencing error may be responsible. This chain joins TRBV4-1 and TRBJ2-5; 11 bases match TRBD2. CDR1 and CDR2 from the germline V gene are MGHRA and YSYEKL. This CDR3 comprises 17 residues. CDR3 coding DNA: TGCTCCAGCAGCCAAGATGGGGTAGCGGGAGGGCGAGAGACCCAGTACTTC. Encoded protein: CSSSQDGVAGGRETQYF.

Of note for this clonotype: At one end, the junction sequence differs from germline, possibly due to a read error. This sequence joins TRBV11-3 and TRBJ2-7; either TRBD1 or TRBD2 may fit D (6 bases each). The germline V gene has CDR1 SGHNT and CDR2 YENEEA. The CDR3 length is 16 residues. The CDR3 reads CTSSLARGGHTYEQYF. The CDR3 DNA is TGTACCAGCAGCTTAGCCCGAGGGGGGCACACCTACGAGCAGTACTTC.

Concerning this clonotype: Since no conserved phenylalanine or tryptophan closes the CDR3, a read error is the likely cause. This sequence joins TRBV6-5 and TRBJ1-5, with D possibly matching TRBD1 (6 bases). The CDR3 runs 15 residues. Looked up from germline, CDR1 is MNHEY and CDR2 is SVGAGI. The CDR3: CPSSYLQGSNQPQHS. As DNA, the CDR3 is TGTCCCAGCAGTTATCTACAGGGAAGCAATCAGCCCCAGCATTCT.

The sample holds many counts of this clonotype. The chain links TRBV20-1 to TRBJ2-3; 9 bases fit TRBD2. From germline, CDR1 is DFQATT and CDR2 SNEGSKA (reference sequence). V dropped 2 bases and J dropped 4; count of bases not matched to a gene: 10. The length of the CDR3 is 16 residues. DNA of the CDR3: TGCAGTGCTAGACTAGCGGGGTCTGCGTTCTCAGATACGCAGTATTTT. This codes for CSARLAGSAFSDTQYF.

The rearrangement uses TRBV6-5 and TRBJ2-5; 8 bases line up with TRBD2. The CDR3 is 14 amino acids. Germline CDR1 is MNHEY and CDR2 is SVGAGI. V shed 5 bases and J 11 bases; nucleotides not matched to a gene: 13. The CDR3: CASSGSGTAGAQYF. CDR3 nucleotide sequence: TGTGCCAGCAGTGGTAGCGGGACCGCGGGGGCTCAGTACTTC.

With regard to this clonotype: This likely comes from a read error, as the CDR3 has no conserved phenylalanine or tryptophan at its end. This chain joins TRBV20-1 and TRBJ1-2, with 10 bases that match TRBD1. The CDR3 contains 13 residues. Germline loops: CDR1 DFQATT, CDR2 SNEGSKA (reference sequence). The CDR3 loop is CSARTGGDYGYTL. The CDR3 DNA follows: TGCAGTGCTAGGACAGGGGGCGACTATGGATACACCTTA.